One and the same sample provided the 11 T cell receptor beta chains below, sequenced in a study of T-cell memory formation after mild COVID-19. One entry per CDR3 protein, called by TCRdb with MiXCR from the 5' RACE reads. The table records 200,000 to 250,000 distinct CDR3 sequences, about 17% of them present only once. Sequenced input: PBMCs or a T cell subset sorted from them (not recorded which). These receptors all stem from a young man who had mild COVID-19 (a few samples of this study predate the infection). Cell type and time point are not known.

CDR3 sequence: CSADRGPNTEAFF. CDR3 DNA: TGCAGTGCCGACAGGGGACCGAACACTGAAGCTTTCTTT. V gene TRBV20-1 combines with J gene TRBJ1-1; 8 bases agree with TRBD1. The CDR3 has 13 amino acids. CDR1 and CDR2 from the germline V gene are DFQATT and SNEGSKA (reference sequence). J was trimmed by 1 base and V by 6 bases; bases with no gene match: 4.

This chain connects TRBV11-2 to TRBJ2-7, with D tentatively TRBD1 (5 bases). Deletions cut 5 bases from V and 3 bases from J, with 14 bases between. In germline, CDR1 is SGHAT, CDR2 FQNNGV. CDR3 length equals 14 residues. As DNA, the CDR3 is TGTGCCAGCAGCCTCTACCTGACAGACTACGAGCAGTACGTC. It encodes CASSLYLTDYEQYV.

V gene TRBV7-3 combines with J gene TRBJ2-3, with D perhaps TRBD2 (6 bases). The germline V gene encodes CDR1 SGHTA and CDR2 FQGTGA. V was clipped by 5 bases and J by 4 bases, with 16 bases between them. The CDR3 has 15 residues. The CDR3 reads CASSPGGSPADTQYF. CDR3 DNA sequence: TGTGCCAGCAGCCCCGGGGGAAGTCCCGCAGATACGCAGTATTTT.

In this sample, this clonotype turned up a few times. The V and J genes are TRBV12-3 or TRBV12-4 and TRBJ2-3, with TRBD1 matching over 9 bases. This CDR3 has 21 amino acids. With 6 bases clipped from V and 0 bases from J, the junction kept 22 bases outside the gene matches. The CDR3 bases are TGTGCCAGCAGCCGCAGACTGGGGACAGGGAGGGTTCGCGGGAGCACAGATACGCAGTATTTT. This translates into CASSRRLGTGRVRGSTDTQYF.

There are a few counts of this clonotype. V is TRBV20-1 and J is TRBJ1-4; D unclear. Between the trimmed V and J ends, which lost 3 bases and 0 bases, there was a span of 5 bases. CDR1 and CDR2 (germline): DFQATT, SNEGSKA (reference sequence). This CDR3 contains 13 residues. The CDR3 DNA follows: TGCAGTGCTAGCTTGGCAACTAATGAAAAACTGTTTTTT. Translating gives CSASLATNEKLFF.

This clonotype was seen a handful of times. The chain couples TRBV5-1 to TRBJ1-4; TRBD1 matches at 7 bases. The ends lost 2 bases at V and 4 bases at J; junction bases unmatched: 2. Germline V gene data show CDR1 as SGHRS and CDR2 as YFSETQ. CDR3 length equals 14 residues. For the CDR3, the DNA is TGCGCCAGCAGCTTCGGGACAGATAATGAAAAACTGTTTTTT. This translates into CASSFGTDNEKLFF.

The chain has TRBV21-1 and TRBJ1-2; the table's D call, TRBD1, has no DNA check behind it. TRBV21-1 is reported as a pseudogene. This CDR3 comprises 17 residues. The CDR3 reads CASSKVEGPRCDYGYTF. Written as DNA, the CDR3 is TGTGCCAGCAGCAAAGTCGAAGGCCCCCGATGCGACTATGGCTACACCTTC.

The CDR3 here is CASSVAPSGGHNEQFF. The CDR3 DNA reads TGTGCCAGCAGCGTAGCTCCTAGCGGGGGGCACAATGAGCAGTTCTTC. This chain uses TRBV9 with TRBJ2-1; 11 positions match TRBD2. This CDR3 comprises 16 residues. V lost 0 bases to trimming and J lost 5 bases; unmatched junction nucleotides: 4. Germline CDR1 SGDLS, CDR2 YYNGEE. Looking up the rest from reference TRBV9 and TRBJ2-1 gives the full variable domain: DSGVTQTPKHLITATGQRVTLRCSPRSGDLSVYWYQQSLDQGLQFLIQYYNGEERAKGNILERFSAQQFPDLHSELNLSSLELGDSALYFCASSVAPSGGHNEQFFGPGTRLTVL.

This clonotype appeared many times. V and J are TRBV7-2 and TRBJ2-1, with 9 bases that match TRBD1. Trimming took 5 bases from V and 15 from J; bases not matched to a gene: 8. The germline V gene has CDR1 SGHTA and CDR2 FQGNSA. This CDR3 contains 12 residues. Written as DNA, the CDR3 is TGTGCCAGCAGCCGGGACAGGGCAGAACTGTTCTTC. It encodes CASSRDRAELFF.

The CDR3 protein is CATRPQGDSPLHF. DNA for the CDR3: TGCGCCACACGTCCTCAGGGGGATTCACCCCTCCACTTT. The chain uses TRBV5-1 and TRBJ1-6, with 7 bases identical to TRBD1. The junction had 8 bases not matched to a gene; V was cut back by 9 bases and J by 8 bases. Germline V lookup: CDR1 SGHRS, CDR2 YFSETQ. The CDR3 has 13 amino acids.

There are a few counts of this clonotype. The chain employs TRBV6-1 and TRBJ2-7; tentatively, D is TRBD2 (6 bases). V was pared by 8 bases and J by 0 bases, with 14 bases between. The germline V gene has CDR1 MNHNS and CDR2 SASEGT. This CDR3 region has 14 residues. CDR3 residues: CASSNLASSYEQYF. The CDR3 region has the DNA TGTGCCAGCTCAAATCTAGCGAGCTCCTACGAGCAGTACTTC.